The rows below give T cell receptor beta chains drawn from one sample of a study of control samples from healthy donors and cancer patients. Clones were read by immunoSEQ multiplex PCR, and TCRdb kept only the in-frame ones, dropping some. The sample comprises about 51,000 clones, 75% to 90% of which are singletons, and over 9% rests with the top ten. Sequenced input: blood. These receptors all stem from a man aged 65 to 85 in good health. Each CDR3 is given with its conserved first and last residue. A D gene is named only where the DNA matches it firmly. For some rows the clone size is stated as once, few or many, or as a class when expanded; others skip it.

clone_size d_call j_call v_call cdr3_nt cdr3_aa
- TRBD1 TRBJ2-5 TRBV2 TGTGCCAGCAGCTACAGTACAGGGGGAAAGACCCAGTACTTC CASSYSTGGKTQYF
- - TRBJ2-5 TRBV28 TGTGCCAGCAGTTTCGTCGGGCGGGGAAGGACCCAGTACTTC CASSFVGRGRTQYF
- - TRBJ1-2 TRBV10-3 TGTGCCATCAGTGAGCGGCAGGATGGCTACACCTTC CAISERQDGYTF
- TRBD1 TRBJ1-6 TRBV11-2 TGTGCCAGCAGCCGATTCTCAGGGGGCGCTTCAAATTCACCCCTCCACTTT CASSRFSGGASNSPLHF
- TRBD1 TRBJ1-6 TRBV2 TGTGCCAGCAGTGTGGACAGGGGGGATTCACCCCTCCACTTT CASSVDRGDSPLHF
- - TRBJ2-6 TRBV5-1 TGCGCCAGCAGCTTGGATATCGGAGTTGGGGCCAACGTCCTGACTTTC CASSLDIGVGANVLTF
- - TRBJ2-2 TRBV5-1 TGCGCCAGCAGCATAGGACATCACACCGGGGAGCTGTTTTTT CASSIGHHTGELFF
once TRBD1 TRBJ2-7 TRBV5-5 TGTGCCAGCAGCTTGGAACCACAGGGGTCCTACGAGCAGTACTTC CASSLEPQGSYEQYF
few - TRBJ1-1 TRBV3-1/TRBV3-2 TGTGCCAGCAGCCAACGGACCACTGAAGCTTTCTTT CASSQRTTEAFF
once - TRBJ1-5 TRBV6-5 TGTGCCAGCAGTAGACAGGACAATCAGCCCCAGCATTTT CASSRQDNQPQHF
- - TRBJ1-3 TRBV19 TGTGCCAGCACCCGGGACATCTCTGGAAACACCATATATTTT CASTRDISGNTIYF
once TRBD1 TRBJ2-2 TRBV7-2 TGTGCCAGCAGCTCGCCAAGACAGGGTTCGGGCACCGGGGAGCTGTTTTTT CASSSPRQGSGTGELFF
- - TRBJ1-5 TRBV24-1 TGTGCCAACGTCTCAGCGAAAAACAATCAGCCCCAGCATTTT CANVSAKNNQPQHF
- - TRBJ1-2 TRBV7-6 TGTGCCAGCAGCTTAGGGCGGGGTATCGATGGCTACACCTTC CASSLGRGIDGYTF
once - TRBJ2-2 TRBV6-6 TGTGCCAGCAGTTATTGGGGCGGGGAGCTGTTTTTT CASSYWGGELFF
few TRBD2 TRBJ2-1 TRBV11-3 TGTGCCAGCAGCTTGAGCGGGGCCTACAATGAGCAGTTCTTC CASSLSGAYNEQFF
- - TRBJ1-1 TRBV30 TGTGCCTGGAGTGTCTGGGGCCCGAACACTGAAGCTTTCTTT CAWSVWGPNTEAFF
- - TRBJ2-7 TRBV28 TGTGCCAGCAGCCGATCTTTACGGCCAGCAGGGCAGTACTTC CASSRSLRPAGQYF
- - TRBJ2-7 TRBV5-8 TGTGCCAGCAGCTTAGGACACGTCGAGCAGTACTTC CASSLGHVEQYF
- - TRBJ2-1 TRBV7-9 TGTGCCAGCAGCTCTCCGGACTTCTCGGGGGAGCAGTTCTTC CASSSPDFSGEQFF
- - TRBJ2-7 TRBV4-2 TGTGCCAGCAGCCATAAAGGAGACAGGAGCGAGCAGTACTTC CASSHKGDRSEQYF
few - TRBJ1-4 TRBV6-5 TGTGCCAGCAAACCAGGGTATAGGAGTGAAAAACTGTTTTTT CASKPGYRSEKLFF
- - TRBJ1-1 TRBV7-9 TGTGCCAGCAGCTTAGACGGCGGGGGGCAAGCTTTCTTT CASSLDGGGQAFF
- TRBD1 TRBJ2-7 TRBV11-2 TGTGCCAGCAGCTTAGATTCGAACAGGGGGATGGGGGAGCAGTACTTC CASSLDSNRGMGEQYF
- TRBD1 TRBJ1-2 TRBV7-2 TGTGCCAGCAGCAGAGGGACAGCCTATGGCTACACCTTC CASSRGTAYGYTF
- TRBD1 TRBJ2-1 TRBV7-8 TGTGCCAGCAACAACGGGCAGGGGGACAATGAGCAGTTCTTC CASNNGQGDNEQFF
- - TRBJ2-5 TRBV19 TGTGCCAGTAGTATACAAAGGGGGGGGCCGGAGACCCAGTACTTC CASSIQRGGPETQYF
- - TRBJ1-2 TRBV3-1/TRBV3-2 TGTGCCAGCAGCCTACAGGGTGCCGGAGGCTATGGCTACACCTTC CASSLQGAGGYGYTF
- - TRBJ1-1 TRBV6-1 TGTGCCAGCAGTGAAGTGCGTGAAGCCAGGACTGAAGCTTTCTTT CASSEVREARTEAFF
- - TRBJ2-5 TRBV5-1 TGCGCCAGCAGCTTGGCCGGGGAGACCCAGTACTTC CASSLAGETQYF
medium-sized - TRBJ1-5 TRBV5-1 TGCGCCAGCAGCCCGATGGGTGGCAATCAGCCCCAGCATTTT CASSPMGGNQPQHF
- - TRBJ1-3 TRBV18 TGTGCCAGCTCACCCGGGGCAGGAAACACCATATATTTT CASSPGAGNTIYF
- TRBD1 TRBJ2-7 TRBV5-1 TGCGCCAGCAGCGTCAGGGGGCTGGAGGAGCAGTACTTC CASSVRGLEEQYF
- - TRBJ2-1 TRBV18 TGTGCCAGCTCACCTATTTTAGGGCGCTCCTACAATGAGCAGTTCTTC CASSPILGRSYNEQFF
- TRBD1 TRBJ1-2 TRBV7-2 TGTGCCAGCAGCTTAGCCCGGGACAGGGGTAACTATGGCTACACCTTC CASSLARDRGNYGYTF
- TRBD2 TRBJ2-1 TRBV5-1 TGCGCCAGCAGCTTGGTGGCGGGAGAGAGTGAGCAGTTCTTC CASSLVAGESEQFF
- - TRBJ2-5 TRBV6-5 TGTGCCAGCACCTTTCAGGGGGGGGAGACCCAGTACTTC CASTFQGGETQYF
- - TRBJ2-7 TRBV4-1 TGCGCCAGCAGCCAAGGGGTTCTGAGCTCCTACGAGCAGTACTTC CASSQGVLSSYEQYF
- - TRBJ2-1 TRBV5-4 TGTGCCAGCACCCAGAGATCGGACAATGAGCAGTTCTTC CASTQRSDNEQFF
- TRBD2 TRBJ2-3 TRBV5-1 TGCGCCAGCAGCTCCGGGACTAGCGGAGGTACGCAGTATTTT CASSSGTSGGTQYF
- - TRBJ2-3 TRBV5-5 TGTGCCAGCAGTAACGCGGGGTCAGATACGCAGTATTTT CASSNAGSDTQYF
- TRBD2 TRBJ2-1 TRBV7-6 TGTGCCAGCAGCTCACTAGCGGGAGAGGCGCAGTTCTTC CASSSLAGEAQFF
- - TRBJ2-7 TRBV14 TGTGCCAGCAGCCCCAAGGAAAGGAGCTCCTACGAGCGGTACTTC CASSPKERSSYERYF
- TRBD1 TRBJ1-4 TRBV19 TGTGCCAGTAGTAGGGGGGGGACAGGGGCAACTAATGAAAAACTGTTTTTT CASSRGGTGATNEKLFF
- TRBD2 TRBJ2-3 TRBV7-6 TGTGCCAGCAGCTTAGCGGCCAGCGGGGGGACAGATACGCAGTATTTT CASSLAASGGTDTQYF
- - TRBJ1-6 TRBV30 TGTGCCTGGAGTGTATGGTTGGGTAATTCACCCCTCCACTTT CAWSVWLGNSPLHF
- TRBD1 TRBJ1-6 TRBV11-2 TGTGCCAGCAGCGACCGGGACAGGCATTCACCCCTCCACTTT CASSDRDRHSPLHF
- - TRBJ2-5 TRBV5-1 TGCGCCAGCAGCGTGGGGACCTCAGGGGAGACCCAGTACTTC CASSVGTSGETQYF
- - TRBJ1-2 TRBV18 TGTGCCAGCTCACCCGACATTAACTATGGCTACACCTTC CASSPDINYGYTF
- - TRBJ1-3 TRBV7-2 TGTGCCAGCAGCTCGAGGGGCTCTGGAAACACCATATATTTT CASSSRGSGNTIYF
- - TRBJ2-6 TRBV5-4 TGTGCCAGCAGCTTAAGTTCCTCTGGGGCCAACGTCCTGACTTTC CASSLSSSGANVLTF
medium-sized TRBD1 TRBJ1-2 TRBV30 TGTGCCTGGAGGCCAGGGGGCGTCGACTATGGCTACACCTTC CAWRPGGVDYGYTF
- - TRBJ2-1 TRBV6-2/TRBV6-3 TGTGCCAGCAGTTTTCGGAGATCCCAAGGATACTACAATGAGCAGTTCTTC CASSFRRSQGYYNEQFF
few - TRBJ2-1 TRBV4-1 TGCGCCAGCAGCCAAGGGAAGCTAGGGACCTACAATGAGCAGTTCTTC CASSQGKLGTYNEQFF
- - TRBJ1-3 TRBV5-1 TGCGCCAGCAGCTTAGGGGGTACCTCCTCTGGAAACACCATATATTTT CASSLGGTSSGNTIYF
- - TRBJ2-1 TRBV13 TGTGCCAGCAGCTTAGCTCGGGGGTTGCTTACAGAGCAGTTCTTC CASSLARGLLTEQFF
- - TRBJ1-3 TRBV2 TGTGCCAGCAGTGGGTATAACGGAAACACCATATATTTT CASSGYNGNTIYF
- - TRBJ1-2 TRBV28 TGTGCCAGCAGTTTCGGGGGGAGAGGGAAAGGCTACACCTTC CASSFGGRGKGYTF
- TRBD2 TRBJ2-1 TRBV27 TGTGCCAGCAGTGCAATTCCGGGACTAGCGTCCAGAAATGAGCAGTTCTTC CASSAIPGLASRNEQFF